This is a list of T cell receptor beta chains from one sample in a study of blood T cell repertoires in COVID-19. Generated by immunoSEQ multiplex PCR, the TCRdb table keeps only in-frame clones and is missing some. This table has some 250,000 clones, 65% to 90% appearing once. Sequencing was carried out using PBMCs or T cells enriched from blood (not recorded which). The receptors derive from a man between 18 and 29 years old who had recovered from COVID-19. Each CDR3 is given with its conserved first and last residue. The D gene is left open where the match is weak. Some rows have no size entry. The others give once, few or many, or a class for an expanded clone.

16,.,TRBV5-4,TRBJ1-4,.,TGTGCCAGCAGCTTGGCGGGCGGGACAACTAATGAAAAACTGTTTTTT,CASSLAGGTTNEKLFF
11,.,TRBV6-5,TRBJ2-7,.,TGTGCCAGCACCGGCGGGTTCGAGCAGTACTTC,CASTGGFEQYF
14,.,TRBV18,TRBJ1-5,few,TGTGCCAGCTCGAAGGACGGCTCGGGGGGGCCCCAGCATTTT,CASSKDGSGGPQHF
13,.,TRBV6-1,TRBJ2-2,.,TGTGCCAGCAGTGAAGGGGAGACCGGGGAGCTGTTTTTT,CASSEGETGELFF
13,TRBD1,TRBV5-4,TRBJ2-7,.,TGTGCCAGCAGCCTTCGGACAGGGGTTGAGCAGTACTTC,CASSLRTGVEQYF
19,TRBD2,TRBV3-1/TRBV3-2,TRBJ2-1,.,TGTGCCAGCAGCCAAGTAACGGGACTAGCGGGGGGCGGAGGGAATGAGCAGTTCTTC,CASSQVTGLAGGGGNEQFF
15,.,TRBV4-1,TRBJ1-1,few,TGCGCCAGCAGCCATCCAGGGCGGGGGGCCACTGAAGCTTTCTTT,CASSHPGRGATEAFF
10,.,TRBV2,TRBJ2-7,.,TGTGCCTCAAGGGGGTTCGGACAGTACTTC,CASRGFGQYF
15,TRBD1,TRBV7-9,TRBJ2-1,once,TGTGCCAGCAGCTCTCCGGGACAGGGGGCCTGGGAGCAGTTCTTC,CASSSPGQGAWEQFF
14,.,TRBV2,TRBJ1-3,.,TGTGCCAGCAGTGACAGGCTTACTGGAAACACCATATATTTT,CASSDRLTGNTIYF
17,.,TRBV30,TRBJ1-3,.,TGTGCCTGGAGTGTGGGGCAAGTTCCGAGCTCTGGAAACACCATATATTTT,CAWSVGQVPSSGNTIYF
17,TRBD2,TRBV5-4,TRBJ2-5,.,TGTGCCAGCAGCTTGGGGCTAGCGGGGGGCCTACAAGAGACCCAGTACTTC,CASSLGLAGGLQETQYF
13,TRBD1,TRBV7-8,TRBJ1-1,.,TGTGCCAGCAGCCGGGACAGGGTCGGTGAAGCTTTCTTT,CASSRDRVGEAFF
13,.,TRBV29-1,TRBJ1-1,.,TGCAGCGTCTCTGACAGCCTGAACACTGAAGCTTTCTTT,CSVSDSLNTEAFF
14,.,TRBV28,TRBJ1-6,.,TGTGCCAGCACGGCGGGGGTGGGGATTTCACCCCTCCACTTT,CASTAGVGISPLHF
13,.,TRBV30,TRBJ1-4,.,TGTGCCTGGAGTCGACAGGCTAATGAAAAACTGTTTTTT,CAWSRQANEKLFF
15,TRBD2,TRBV5-4,TRBJ2-3,.,TGTGCCAGCAGCAGGGACTACTCTAGCACAGATACGCAGTATTTT,CASSRDYSSTDTQYF
12,.,TRBV27,TRBJ1-4,.,TGTGCCAGCAGTCTCAGGGGTGAAAAACTGTTTTTT,CASSLRGEKLFF
16,TRBD2,TRBV6-1,TRBJ2-1,.,TGTGCCAGCAGTGGCGGCCGGGGGGGCGTCTACAATGAGCAGTTCTTC,CASSGGRGGVYNEQFF
15,TRBD2,TRBV6-5,TRBJ2-7,.,TGTGCCAGCAGTATGGCTAGAGCGGGGGCCTCAGAGCAGTACTTC,CASSMARAGASEQYF
17,.,TRBV6-6,TRBJ2-7,.,TGTGCCAGCAGTCACCACGCCGGGACACCGGTCGCCTACGAGCAGTACTTC,CASSHHAGTPVAYEQYF
17,TRBD2,TRBV15,TRBJ2-7,.,TGTGCCACCAGCAGAGCCCCCGGACTAGCGAGGCCCTACGAGCAGTACTTC,CATSRAPGLARPYEQYF
15,TRBD1,TRBV11-1,TRBJ1-2,.,TGTGCCAGCAGCGTCGGGACAGGGGGCGACTATGGCTACACCTTC,CASSVGTGGDYGYTF
14,TRBD2,TRBV27,TRBJ2-3,.,TGTGCCAGCAGTTTAGGGACTAGCGGAGATACGCAGTATTTT,CASSLGTSGDTQYF
15,TRBD1,TRBV29-1,TRBJ2-2,.,TGCAGCGTTGCTGGACAGGGGGCATGGACCGGGGAGCTGTTTTTT,CSVAGQGAWTGELFF
15,.,TRBV6-4,TRBJ1-5,once,TGTGCCAGCAGCGAGCAGGCGACGAGCAATCAGCCCCAGCATTTT,CASSEQATSNQPQHF
16,TRBD1,TRBV6-7,TRBJ1-4,once,TGTGCCAGCAGAGCTGGAACAGGGGGCCGTAATGAAAAACTGTTTTTT,CASRAGTGGRNEKLFF
14,.,TRBV19,TRBJ1-1,.,TGTGCCAGTAGTATCGGTTCGGGGTTGACTGAAGCTTTCTTT,CASSIGSGLTEAFF
14,TRBD2,TRBV10-3,TRBJ2-7,.,TGTGCCATCAGTCCGACTAGCGGGAGTTACGAGCAGTACTTC,CAISPTSGSYEQYF
15,.,TRBV19,TRBJ1-1,once,TGTGCCAGTACCATGGGTGGGGCTGTGAACACTGAAGCTTTCTTT,CASTMGGAVNTEAFF